A selection of T cell receptor beta chains follows, all from one sample in a study of blood T cell repertoires in COVID-19. The repertoire was sequenced with immunoSEQ multiplex PCR; TCRdb's copy has only in-frame clones and lacks some. The sample includes about 270,000 clones, 88% seen only once; the top ten take 3%. Sequenced sample: PBMCs or T cells enriched from blood (not recorded which). These receptors came from a woman aged 50 to 60 who had recovered from COVID-19. CDR3s include the opening cysteine and the closing phenylalanine or tryptophan. Fields, in order: D gene, V gene, clone size, J gene, CDR3 protein, CDR3 DNA. A D gene is named only where the DNA matches it firmly. Not all rows give a size; the values are once, few, many and, for expanded clones, a class.

TRBD2	TRBV7-3	.	TRBJ2-7	CASSLTSASYEQYF	TGTGCCAGCAGCCTGACTAGCGCCTCCTACGAGCAGTACTTC
TRBD1	TRBV5-5	.	TRBJ1-5	CASSPARTGPKAQHF	TGTGCCAGCAGCCCGGCCAGGACAGGTCCAAAAGCCCAGCATTTT
.	TRBV6-1	.	TRBJ2-1	CASSEDRGSYNEQFF	TGTGCCAGCAGTGAAGATCGGGGTTCCTACAATGAGCAGTTCTTC
TRBD1	TRBV5-4	once	TRBJ1-2	CASSIRDRGYYGYTF	TGTGCCAGCAGCATCCGGGACAGGGGGTACTATGGCTACACCTTC
.	TRBV7-2	once	TRBJ1-1	CASSPHMNTEAFF	TGTGCCAGCAGCCCACACATGAACACTGAAGCTTTCTTT
TRBD2	TRBV6-5	.	TRBJ2-1	CASSGRESYNEQFF	TGTGCCAGCTCAGGGAGGGAGTCCTACAATGAGCAGTTCTTC
TRBD1	TRBV2	.	TRBJ2-2	CASTRTGAGELFF	TGTGCCAGCACCAGGACAGGGGCCGGGGAGCTGTTTTTT
.	TRBV28	once	TRBJ1-2	CASSLSYGYTF	TGTGCCAGCAGTTTGAGCTATGGCTACACCTTC
.	TRBV5-6	.	TRBJ1-1	CASSFRALNTEAFF	TGTGCCAGCAGCTTCAGGGCATTGAACACTGAAGCTTTCTTT
TRBD1	TRBV11-2	.	TRBJ1-6	CASGTANSPLHF	TGTGCCAGCGGGACAGCCAATTCACCCCTCCACTTT
.	TRBV2	.	TRBJ1-3	CASRPQLSGNTIYF	TGTGCCAGCAGACCGCAGTTATCTGGAAACACCATATATTTT
TRBD1	TRBV9	once	TRBJ2-7	CASSQDRGEQYF	TGTGCCAGCAGCCAGGACAGGGGAGAGCAGTACTTC
TRBD2	TRBV7-9	.	TRBJ2-7	CASSLVAGGAGEQYF	TGTGCCAGCAGCTTAGTTGCGGGAGGAGCAGGCGAGCAGTACTTC
.	TRBV5-6	.	TRBJ2-2	CASSLELRGYTGELFF	TGTGCCAGCAGCTTGGAGTTGCGGGGTTACACCGGGGAGCTGTTTTTT
.	TRBV12-3/TRBV12-4	.	TRBJ2-7	CASREDRSYEQYF	TGTGCCAGCAGGGAAGACAGGTCCTACGAGCAGTACTTC
.	TRBV28	.	TRBJ1-3	CASSSLGTLGNTIYF	TGTGCCAGCAGCTCCCTCGGGACACTAGGAAACACCATATATTTT
.	TRBV28	.	TRBJ1-4	CASSSQNEKLFF	TGTGCCAGCAGTTCTCAGAATGAAAAACTGTTTTTT
TRBD1	TRBV6-5	.	TRBJ1-4	CASSGLGGGNEKLFF	TGTGCCAGCAGCGGGTTAGGGGGCGGGAATGAAAAACTGTTTTTT
.	TRBV9	.	TRBJ2-5	CASSVGRAGETQYF	TGTGCCAGCAGCGTAGGGAGGGCCGGAGAGACCCAGTACTTC
.	TRBV6-5	.	TRBJ1-2	CASSLTGYYGYTF	TGTGCCAGCAGTTTGACAGGCTACTATGGCTACACCTTC